This TCR beta chain was captured by sequencing in a study of response to subunit inactivated influenza vaccine. TCRdb re-analysed the RT-PCR reads in MiXCR, keeping a single row per CDR3 protein. Of roughly 620,000 distinct CDR3 sequences listed, around 11% were seen once; the top ten hold 11%. Germline values: CDR1 MGHRA, CDR2 YSYEKL. The CDR3 runs 15 residues. The V and J ends lost 0 bases and 2 bases respectively, with 11 bases between them. The table lists this clonotype with a few counts. A further study also used this sample, focusing on T cells expressing NK-cell markers. That publication notes: Synthesis of TCR beta cDNA relied on 5'RACE template switching carrying UMIs. Repertoires of TCR beta were obtained from T cells sorted as CD3+CD56+NKG2C+, CD3+CD56+NKG2C- and CD3+CD56-NKG2C+. Each of roughly six donors carried dominant NKG2C+ clonotypes accounting for roughly 1.0-7.0% of CD8+ T cells. These clonotypes additionally ranked first within the CD3+CD56-NKG2C+ fraction of a few donors. The HCMV specificity of the expanded NKG2C+ T cell clones stayed unresolved.

The sequence was obtained from a man aged 50 to 60 who received an inactivated influenza vaccine. The specimen was PBMCs from blood, collected on the day of vaccination. This chain links TRBV4-1 with TRBJ2-7, with no clear D. CDR3 DNA: TGCGCCAGCAGCCAAGAAGCAGCATTGCCCTACGAGCAGTACTTC. This encodes CASSQEAALPYEQYF.